A selection of T cell receptor beta chains follows, all from one sample in a study of shared clonotypes between healthy human individuals. Profiling relied on immunoSEQ multiplex PCR, and the TCRdb table lists in-frame clones only, not all of them. The repertoire includes approximately 530,000 clones, 95% to 96% of them detected once, and 0.064% sits in the top ten. The sequencing sample was made of naive CD4+ T cells sorted from blood. Every receptor here comes from a woman in her 30s in good health. The conserved cysteine and the conserved F or W are not part of the CDR3 here.

j_call,v_call,cdr3_aa
TRBJ2-1,TRBV2,ASREGGSSYNEQF
-,TRBV5-1,ASSPPGRAYEQY
TRBJ2-2,TRBV19,ASRASGPMNTGELF
TRBJ2-3,TRBV6-1,ASSLAGGRDTQY
TRBJ1-1,TRBV2,ASSELTGHTEAF
TRBJ2-5,TRBV4-1,ASSQGGEETQY
TRBJ1-5,TRBV6-1,ASSVGTTGH
TRBJ1-1,TRBV5-1,ASSLPPNTEAF
TRBJ1-1,TRBV5-1,ASSTGQMNTEAF
TRBJ2-3,TRBV28,ASSPDPRAGASGY
TRBJ1-3,TRBV2,ASLQGLSGNTIY
TRBJ2-2,TRBV9,ASSVAGVNTGELF
TRBJ1-4,TRBV5-1,ASSYGQGGEKLF
TRBJ2-7,TRBV5-1,ASSRLTGDYEQY
TRBJ2-7,TRBV7-2,ASSLLGTGNYEQY